This passage covers 10 T cell receptor beta chains from one sample sequenced in a study of T cell responses to AZD1222 COVID-19 vaccine (dated by TCRdb to the early 2020s). This sample's time point label indicates: baseline before first vaccination. The library was made by the immunoSEQ multiplex PCR assay. TCRdb mirrors the immuneACCESS table, restricted to in-frame sequences. Some clones are absent from its copies; in checked studies, under half trace to an unresolved V gene, and the reason for the others is unknown. Within this sample are about 69,000 clones, with around 86% of them counted one time only. Clones ranked in the top ten supply over 2% of the sample. The material sequenced was peripheral blood, taken on day 0 of AZD1222 vaccination. The receptors stem from an adult in good health.

The genes are TRBV9 and TRBJ1-2; D is undetermined. This CDR3 has 13 residues. Germline V gene data show CDR1 as SGDLS and CDR2 as YYNGEE. V lost 3 bases and J 8 bases, leaving 14 bases between the germline ends. CDR3 coding DNA: TGTGCCAGCAGCGAGGGAAGTGTTTTAGGCTACACCTTC. It codes for CASSEGSVLGYTF.

This clone appeared a few times. The J gene is TRBJ1-4, the V gene TRBV14; D is unresolved. The CDR3 covers 13 residues. Germline assignment: CDR1 SGHDN and CDR2 FVKESK. The V end lost 0 bases, the J end lost 8 bases, and 7 bases lay between the germline ends. CDR3 loop: CASSQELGEKLFF. The CDR3 DNA follows: TGTGCCAGCAGCCAAGAACTGGGGGAAAAACTGTTTTTT.

The V gene is TRBV7-9, the J gene TRBJ1-1; D not resolved. The CDR3 spans 12 residues. V lost 1 base and J lost 13, with 13 bases in between. CDR1 and CDR2 (germline): SEHNR, FQNEAQ (reference sequence). The CDR3 region has the DNA TGTGCCAGCAGCTTAGGAGTGGGTTATGATTTCTTT. This encodes CASSLGVGYDFF.

This clone occurred a few times. V usage is TRBV7-8 and J usage is TRBJ1-5, with 7 bases aligning to TRBD1. The ends lost 5 bases at V and 2 bases at J; junction bases unmatched: 3. CDR1 is SGHVS, CDR2 FQNEAQ, per germline. There are 14 residues in the CDR3. The CDR3 sequence: CASSAGGGNQPQHF. DNA of the CDR3: TGTGCCAGCAGCGCAGGGGGAGGCAATCAGCCCCAGCATTTT.

The chain employs TRBV7-2 and TRBJ1-1; weak D call: TRBD1 (5 bases). Germline V lookup: CDR1 SGHTA, CDR2 FQGNSA. V lost 1 base, J lost 5 bases, and 14 bases lay in between. This CDR3 has 15 residues. CDR3 loop: CASSLVGVMMTEAFF. CDR3 DNA: TGTGCCAGCAGCTTAGTAGGGGTGATGATGACTGAAGCTTTCTTT.

The chain uses TRBV5-1 and TRBJ2-1, with D possibly being TRBD1 (7 bases). Per germline, CDR1 SGHRS and CDR2 YFSETQ. Trimming removed 4 bases at V and 6 bases at J, with 23 bases between. The CDR3 totals 17 residues. CDR3 bases: TGCGCCAGCAGCCCCTCCCCCCAGGGGGGAGCAAGCAATGAGCAGTTCTTC. Encoded protein: CASSPSPQGGASNEQFF.

The gene calls are TRBV7-9 and TRBJ2-1; no clear D. CDR3 size: 12 residues. Germline CDR1 reads SEHNR; CDR2 reads FQNEAQ (reference sequence). The V end lost 3 bases, the J end lost 7 bases, and 7 bases lay between the germline ends. The DNA of the CDR3 is TGTGCCAGCAGCTTTATAGGGAATGAGCAGTTCTTC. Protein: CASSFIGNEQFF.

The J gene is TRBJ1-2, the V gene TRBV13; TRBD1 is a possible D gene (6 bases). There are 13 residues in the CDR3. CDR1 and CDR2 from the germline V gene are PRHDT and FYEKMQ (reference sequence). Trimming left V 2 bases short and J 8 bases short, with 12 bases between. The CDR3 region is CASSLWGAGGYTF. The CDR3 coding sequence is TGTGCCAGCAGCTTATGGGGGGCTGGGGGCTACACCTTC.

The chain links TRBV5-5 to TRBJ1-2; the D gene is possibly TRBD1 (6 bases). The germline V and J ends were trimmed by 6 bases and 4 bases, with 16 bases remaining between them. Germline V gene sequence: CDR1 SGHKS, CDR2 YYEKEE (reference sequence). The CDR3 sequence is 14 residues long. CDR3 sequence: CASKIPGEGYGYTF. CDR3 DNA sequence: TGTGCCAGCAAAATACCAGGGGAGGGCTATGGCTACACCTTC. Together with reference TRBV5-5 and TRBJ1-2, the CDR3 gives the full variable domain: DAGVTQSPTHLIKTRGQQVTLRCSPISGHKSVSWYQQVLGQGPQFIFQYYEKEERGRGNFPDRFSARQFPNYSSELNVNALLLGDSALYLCASKIPGEGYGYTFGSGTRLTVV.

This chain connects TRBV6-5 to TRBJ1-6; no reliable D call. Between the trimmed V and J ends, which lost 5 bases and 3 bases, there was a span of 8 bases. The CDR3 is 14 amino acids. Germline lookup yields CDR1 MNHEY and CDR2 SVGAGI. The CDR3 DNA follows: TGTGCCAGCAGTACTGGGGTCTATAATTCACCCCTCCACTTT. This sequence encodes CASSTGVYNSPLHF.